These 20 T cell receptor beta chains share one sample of origin, sequenced in a study of spatial heterogeneity in lung cancer. Study observations and caveats: Mutation counts in tumors were tracked by counts of expanded intratumoral alpha and beta TCRs.

No antigen is known for these receptors. TCRdb itself ran the 5' RACE reads through MiXCR, one entry per CDR3 protein. The sample contains 12,000 or so distinct CDR3 sequences, approximately 4.8% of which appear only once. Time point specified: sample taken at primary tumor resection. The material sequenced was lung tumor tissue, taken at surgery. These receptors all stem from a male donor with early-stage non-small cell lung cancer.

This clonotype was detected many times. The junction differs from germline at one of its ends, possibly a read error. Since it is a stray read in a library aimed at alpha chains, this beta chain has a size that is not meaningful. This rearrangement joins TRBV25-1 to TRBJ1-1; no clear D gene. Germline values: CDR1 MGHDK, CDR2 SYGVNS. CDR3 length equals 9 residues. CDR3 sequence reads: CASSESDIF. CDR3 nucleotides: TGTGCCAGCAGTGAATCGGATATCTTT.

The table lists this clonotype with many counts. Little can be read into the size of this beta chain, an off-target read in a library designed for alpha chains. For the CDR3, the DNA is TGTGCCAGCAGCCATTCTTTAGCGGGGGGGAGGGAGAAGCAGTACTTC. It translates to CASSHSLAGGREKQYF. The gene calls are TRBV3-1 and TRBJ2-7; TRBD2 agrees at 11 bases. Germline CDR1 and CDR2: LGHDT and YNNKEL (reference sequence). The ends lost 3 bases at V and 8 bases at J; junction bases unmatched: 12. The CDR3 covers 16 residues.

This clonotype was found many times. Since it is a stray read in a library aimed at alpha chains, this beta chain has a size that is not meaningful. V and J are TRBV29-1 and TRBJ1-4; weak D call: TRBD1 (6 bases). Trimming pared 6 bases from V and 3 bases from J, leaving 14 bases between. CDR3 size: 14 residues. Germline lookup yields CDR1 SQVTM and CDR2 ANQGSEA. The CDR3 sequence: CSVAGTPSNEKLFF. The CDR3 DNA reads as TGCAGCGTGGCAGGGACACCCTCTAATGAAAAACTGTTTTTT.

This clonotype has a handful of counts. This beta chain was picked up by a library intended for alpha chains and is off target, so its count carries little meaning. The gene calls are TRBV5-1 and TRBJ1-4; the D gene is possibly TRBD1 (5 bases). The V end was cut by 0 bases, the J end by 8 bases, with 11 bases between. The germline CDR1 and CDR2 sequences are SGHRS and YFSETQ. The CDR3 runs 14 residues. The CDR3 DNA sequence: TGCGCCAGCAGCTTGGAAGGCAGGGACGAAAAACTGTTTTTT. This translates into CASSLEGRDEKLFF.

This clonotype was counted ten times or more. The germline gene is not matched at one end of the junction; a read error may be the cause. This beta chain is an off-target read within a library intended for alpha chains, so its frequency means little. The rearrangement links TRBV29-1 to TRBJ1-1; TRBD1 matches at 7 bases. The germline V gene has CDR1 SQVTM and CDR2 ANQGSEA. The CDR3 is 13 amino acids. CDR3 sequence: CSGERQGGTEAFF. The CDR3, as DNA: TGCAGCGGTGAACGACAGGGAGGCACTGAAGCTTTCTTT. Full variable domain (rest looked up from reference TRBV29-1 and TRBJ1-1): SAVISQKPSRDICQRGTSLTIQCQVDSQVTMMFWYRQQPGQSLTLIATANQGSEATYESGFVIDKFPISRPNLTFSTLTVSNMSPEDSSIYLCSGERQGGTEAFFGQGTRLTVV.

This clonotype was counted many times. This beta chain is a stray read from a library made for alpha chains; its abundance is not meaningful. The chain couples TRBV6-6 to TRBJ2-7; 7 bases are a match to TRBD2. This CDR3 spans 15 amino acids. Germline V lookup: CDR1 MNHNY, CDR2 SVGAGI (reference sequence). V lost 2 bases to trimming and J lost 1 base; unmatched junction nucleotides: 5. CDR3: CASSYGLAVSYEQYF. DNA for the CDR3: TGTGCCAGCAGTTACGGGCTAGCGGTTTCCTACGAGCAGTACTTC.

This clonotype was counted many times. Found in a library prepared for alpha chains, this beta chain is an off-target read, and its abundance has little meaning. J is TRBJ1-5 and V is TRBV7-8; possible D gene TRBD1, 6 bases. CDR3 length equals 14 residues. Trimming took 1 base from V and 5 from J, leaving 9 bases between them. In germline, CDR1 is SGHVS, CDR2 FQNEAQ. The CDR3 region has the DNA TGTGCCAGCAGCTTAGAAAGGGGGGATCAGCCCCAGCATTTT. This gives the protein CASSLERGDQPQHF.

A note on this clonotype: The library was prepared for alpha chains; this beta chain is a stray read, so its frequency means little. Here the CDR3 DNA reads TGCGCCAGCAGGTTGAACCCAACCATGGGGCTGGATAATGAGCAGTTCTTC. Translating it yields CASRLNPTMGLDNEQFF. The chain recombines TRBV5-1 with TRBJ2-1, with a possible D match to TRBD1 (5 bases). The CDR3 has 17 amino acids. With 5 bases removed from V and 7 bases from J, the gap between germline ends came to 25 bases. Per germline, CDR1 SGHRS and CDR2 YFSETQ.

This clonotype was seen once. The library was built for alpha chains, so this beta chain is an off-target read and its size means little. This chain connects TRBV4-1 to TRBJ2-1, with D unresolved. Trimming stripped 4 bases from V and 0 bases from J, with 16 bases between. Germline assignment: CDR1 MGHRA and CDR2 YSYEKL. The CDR3 sequence is 17 residues long. CDR3 in DNA: TGCGCCAGCAGCCCCCATCTGCGCAGTTCCTCCTACAATGAGCAGTTCTTC. Its protein product is CASSPHLRSSSYNEQFF.

This clonotype came up many times. This beta chain represents an off-target read in a library built for alpha chains; its size is of limited meaning. The V and J genes are TRBV6-2 or TRBV6-3 and TRBJ1-1; D is unclear. CDR3 length equals 16 residues. Germline assignment: CDR1 MNHEY and CDR2 SVGEGT. Trimming took off 5 bases at V and 1 base at J, with 17 bases between the two ends. The CDR3 bases are TGTGCCAGCAGTGCGGACCGGGCCACGACGAACACTGAAGCTTTCTTT. This gives the protein CASSADRATTNTEAFF.

This clonotype has a count of ten or more. This beta chain appears as a stray read in a library generated for alpha chains; its size is not informative. This rearrangement joins TRBV20-1 to TRBJ2-5, with D tentatively TRBD1 (6 bases). The V and J ends lost 3 bases and 2 bases respectively, with 13 bases between them. CDR3 length: 14 residues. Per germline, CDR1 DFQATT and CDR2 SNEGSKA (reference sequence). CDR3 sequence (DNA): TGCAGTGCTAGCCCCAGGGGCCGTCAAGAGACCCAGTACTTC. Residues: CSASPRGRQETQYF.

This clonotype was picked up many times. The library was built for alpha chains, so this beta chain is an off-target read and its size means little. The chain employs TRBV20-1 and TRBJ2-1; TRBD2 matches 7 bases. The CDR3 runs to 16 residues. V lost 1 base to trimming and J lost 6 bases; unmatched junction nucleotides: 12. Germline lookup yields CDR1 DFQATT and CDR2 SNEGSKA (reference sequence). The CDR3, as DNA: TGCAGTGCTAGAGGTCGACTAGCTAGCGACTTCAATGAGCAGTTCTTC. This sequence encodes CSARGRLASDFNEQFF.

As to this clonotype: The library was prepared for alpha chains; this beta chain is a stray read, so its frequency means little. This chain connects TRBV10-2 to TRBJ2-4; D gene unclear. The CDR3 is 11 amino acids. Trimming took off 8 bases at V and 1 base at J, with 3 bases between the two ends. Germline V CDR1 and CDR2: WSHSY, SAAADI. Here the CDR3 DNA reads TGCGCCAGCGTGGCCAAAAACATTCAGTACTTC. Amino acids: CASVAKNIQYF.

In its sample, this clonotype was seen many times. Because the library targeted alpha chains, this beta chain is an off-target read whose size means little. This chain uses TRBV6-2 or TRBV6-3 with TRBJ2-7, with 8 bases fitting TRBD2. Trimming at V came to 4 bases and at J to 4 bases, leaving 12 bases not matched to a gene. The germline V gene has CDR1 MNHEY and CDR2 SVGEGT. The CDR3 runs to 16 residues. CDR3 DNA: TGTGCCAGCAGTTCCCCCGGGAAGCGGGGGTTATACGAGCAGTACTTC. Its protein is CASSSPGKRGLYEQYF.

This clonotype has just a few counts. This beta chain is an unintended read in a library built for alpha chains; its size means little. The chain combines TRBV24-1 with TRBJ2-2; perhaps TRBD1 as D (6 bases). In germline, CDR1 is KGHDR, CDR2 SFDVKD. The CDR3 sequence is 16 residues long. V was pared by 3 bases and J by 5 bases, with 15 bases between. The CDR3 loop reads CATSDEHRAGTGELFF. CDR3 nucleotide sequence: TGTGCCACCAGTGATGAACACAGGGCCGGGACCGGGGAGCTGTTTTTT.

This clonotype was observed at least ten times. Since it is a stray read in a library aimed at alpha chains, this beta chain has a size that is not meaningful. The J gene is TRBJ1-6, the V gene TRBV6-5; 11 bases line up with TRBD1. The CDR3 extends over 15 amino acids. The germline CDR1 and CDR2 sequences are MNHEY and SVGAGI. The V segment lost 7 bases and the J segment 9 bases; nucleotides outside the gene matches: 8. The CDR3 DNA follows: TGTGCCAGCACCCTAGGACAGGGGGCATTTTCACCCCTCCACTTT. It is translated as CASTLGQGAFSPLHF.

This clonotype has more than one count but fewer than ten. With the library built for alpha chains, this beta chain is off target and its frequency is not meaningful. The chain employs TRBV20-1 and TRBJ2-2; 7 bases agree with TRBD1. The CDR3 totals 15 residues. CDR1 DFQATT and CDR2 SNEGSKA come from the germline V gene (reference sequence). V shed 2 bases and J 4 bases; nucleotides not matched to a gene: 7. The CDR3 DNA reads TGCAGTGCTAGAATGACAGGGCTGGGCACCGGGGAGCTGTTTTTT. This sequence encodes CSARMTGLGTGELFF.

This clonotype was detected many times. Within a library made for alpha chains, this beta chain is off target, and its count is uninformative. The chain couples TRBV6-5 to TRBJ2-5, with D perhaps TRBD2 (6 bases). The germline V and J ends were trimmed by 9 bases and 1 base, with 9 bases remaining between them. This CDR3 comprises 12 residues. CDR1 MNHEY and CDR2 SVGAGI come from the germline V gene. The chain's CDR3 is CASRDFQETQYF. The CDR3 bases are TGTGCCAGTCGGGACTTCCAAGAGACCCAGTACTTC.

The table lists this clonotype with many counts. The size of this beta chain means little, since it is a stray read in a library made for alpha chains. This sequence joins TRBV2 and TRBJ2-7; 11 nucleotides match TRBD1. The V gene end was trimmed by 6 bases and the J gene end by 4 bases; junction bases not matched to a gene: 5. The CDR3 sequence is 14 residues long. CDR1 is SNHLY, CDR2 FYNNEI, per germline. In DNA, the CDR3 is TGTGCCAGCAGCATTGGACAGGGGGCGTACGAGCAGTACTTC. This encodes CASSIGQGAYEQYF.

This clonotype is medium-sized within its sample. For a library built for alpha chains, this beta chain is a stray read; little rests on its size. V usage is TRBV20-1 and J usage is TRBJ2-7; D gene ambiguous. V lost 4 bases, J lost 5 bases, and 6 bases lay in between. Germline V gives CDR1 DFQATT, CDR2 SNEGSKA (reference sequence). CDR3 length equals 10 residues. CDR3 in amino acids: CSAMVDEQYF. CDR3 nucleotides: TGCAGTGCTATGGTGGACGAGCAGTACTTC.